This T cell receptor (beta chain) stems from a study of regulatory T cells in long-lasting Graves disease (dated by TCRdb to about 2021). Regarding the research as a whole: Persistent Graves' disease meant more than 5 years of antithyroid drug treatment with TSH receptor autoantibodies that stayed positive. Patients with persistent Graves' disease were compared with patients with newly diagnosed Graves' disease using TCR sequencing and RNA sequencing of peripheral blood. The study took place in China and was registered as a clinical trial. TCR sequencing covered some 13 persistent and approximately 20 newly diagnosed Graves' disease patients, around 33 samples in total. In the clinical cohort, patients with persistent Graves' disease had used antithyroid drugs for an average of around ten years.

To note about this clonotype: This clone's antigen is unknown. Germline is not matched at one junction end, which may reflect a read error.

The intended sense of this specimen's time point label: persistent/refractory GD, antithyroid drugs over 5 years with positive TRAb. For both TCR sequencing and RNA sequencing, RNA was extracted from PBMCs in TRIzol. Graves' disease was diagnosed according to American Thyroid Association guidelines. Recruitment of patients was carried out at an endocrinology department in Xi'an, China. Each patient gave 9 to 10 milliliters of peripheral blood, collected in an EDTA anticoagulant tube. Ficoll Paque Plus density gradient separation was used to isolate PBMCs, and no further T cell sorting was done. An Agilent 2100 Bioanalyzer and agarose gel were used to check RNA quality, while a NanoDrop 2000 measured RNA concentration. Study-wide findings and limitations: Only the TCR beta chain was sequenced and analyzed. The authors acknowledged the small sample size as a limitation that may reduce accuracy. Persistent Graves' disease patients showed lower TCR Shannon entropy and fewer highly expanded clones than newly diagnosed patients, suggesting clonal expansion. Persistent patients shared more public clonotypes among themselves (more than 2,500) than newly diagnosed patients did (approximately 900). Persistent disease showed preferential use of TRBV28, TRBJ1-2 and TRBJ2-5, whereas newly diagnosed disease favored TRBV20-1 and TRBJ2-1. Peripheral blood alone was examined, since thyroid tissue, which constituted the primary lesion, could not be accessed.

The CDR3, from cysteine to phenylalanine, totals 13 residues. The DNA shown is the 39-base CDR3, in frame from base 1. CDR1 and CDR2 are read off the germline V gene as SNHLY and FYNNEI. The method was multiplex PCR. The instrument was an Illumina HiSeq 4000. CDR3 regions were amplified by Arm-PCR with iRepertoire HTBI primers to construct TCR beta libraries. PCR products were gel purified before sequencing. The paper's processing steps were these. A total of some 65 TRBV and some 15 TRBJ segments were identified across samples and were used for gene usage analysis of CDR3 amino acid clonotypes. COPE and FqMerger were used to merge the filtered high-quality paired reads into contigs. BLAST was used to align contigs to IMGT TRBV, TRBD and TRBJ reference genes, with CDR3 defined following IMGT. Clonotypes above 0.1% frequency were classified as highly expanded clones. Shannon entropy was used to measure repertoire diversity, and the Gini coefficient was used to measure V-J evenness. A clonotype found in more than one individual was treated as public. TCRdb reworked the public reads: Q25 trimming with fastp, MiXCR clone assembly, productive beta chains retained. A single entry per CDR3 protein holds the most common genes and DNA from its merged rows. In this record, the V and J calls reflect TCRdb's handling and not the investigators' own analysis. This sample lists about 400,000 distinct CDR3 sequences; under 25% were detected once. Less than 25% of the sample is taken by the ten largest.

The TCR sequence derives from a female donor with Graves disease. The sample was peripheral blood mononuclear cells (PBMCs), taken when the disease was refractory, from a patient treated with antithyroid drugs. Rearrangement joined TRBV2 to TRBJ1-1, with TRBD1 identical over 7 junction bases. The DNA sequence is as follows: TGTGCCAGCAGTGTACAGGGGAACAGTGAAGCTTTCTTT. Translated, it gives CASSVQGNSEAFF.